This is a list of T cell receptor beta chains from one sample in a study of CD8+CD57+ T cells in acquired aplastic anemia. Using its own MiXCR run on the reads, TCRdb lists one record per CDR3 protein. The data hold some 170,000 distinct CDR3 sequences, with around half observed a single time. The sample taken for sequencing was sorted CD4+, CD8+, or CD8+CD57+ T cells (not recorded which) from PBMCs. These receptors all stem from a human donor with aplastic anemia. Each CDR3 is given with its conserved first and last residue. Fields, in order: V gene, D gene, clone size, J gene, CDR3 protein, CDR3 DNA. D genes are given only for firm matches. Clone size appears in some rows only: once, few, many, or a class for an expanded clone.

>TRBV18|TRBD2|NA|TRBJ2-5
CASSPRGGDQETQYF
TGTGCCAGCTCACCAAGGGGAGGGGACCAAGAGACCCAGTACTTC
>TRBV10-3|NA|many|TRBJ1-1
CAISVDSPAEAFF
TGTGCCATCAGTGTGGACAGCCCCGCTGAAGCTTTCTTT
>TRBV20-1|NA|NA|TRBJ2-3
CSASTRAGATDTQYF
TGCAGTGCTAGTACGCGGGCGGGGGCCACAGATACGCAGTATTTT
>TRBV7-9|NA|NA|TRBJ2-7
CASSLGMTGFGF
TGTGCCAGCAGCTTAGGCATGACAGGATTCGGTTTC
>TRBV11-1|TRBD1|NA|TRBJ2-7
CASSQDRFGGQYF
TGTGCCAGCAGTCAGGACAGGTTTGGCGGACAGTACTTC
>TRBV6-5|NA|many|TRBJ2-3
CASSYRDSSTDTQYF
TGTGCCAGCAGTTACCGTGATTCTAGCACAGATACGCAGTATTTT
>TRBV2|TRBD1|many|TRBJ1-1
CASSPGGGYTEAFF
TGTGCCAGCAGCCCAGGGGGCGGGTACACTGAAGCTTTCTTT
>TRBV12-3/TRBV12-4|NA|many|TRBJ1-6
CASSLGATGWSPLHF
TGTGCCAGCAGTTTAGGAGCCACAGGGTGGTCACCCCTCCACTTT
>TRBV7-3|TRBD2|many|TRBJ2-2
CASSRSGGAGLNTGELFF
TGTGCCAGCAGCAGAAGCGGGGGGGCAGGATTGAACACCGGGGAGCTGTTTTTT
>TRBV7-8|NA|NA|TRBJ2-2
CASSLTGFGELFF
TGTGCCAGCAGCTTAACAGGGTTTGGGGAGCTGTTTTTT
>TRBV2|NA|NA|TRBJ1-5
CASSVGPGGQPQHF
TGTGCCAGCAGTGTAGGGCCGGGGGGTCAGCCCCAGCATTTT
>TRBV29-1|NA|NA|TRBJ2-5
CSPLKGGETQYF
TGCAGCCCTTTAAAGGGCGGAGAGACCCAGTACTTC
>TRBV4-2|TRBD1|many|TRBJ1-5
CASSQGTGELSNQPQHF
TGTGCCAGCAGCCAAGGGACAGGGGAGTTAAGCAATCAGCCCCAGCATTTT
>TRBV4-3|TRBD1|many|TRBJ2-3
CASSQGTGQGPDTQYF
TGCGCCAGCAGCCAAGGGACGGGACAGGGGCCAGATACGCAGTATTTT
>TRBV7-9|NA|once|TRBJ2-7
CASSLANGLYEQYF
TGTGCCAGCAGCTTAGCTAATGGCCTTTACGAGCAGTACTTC
>TRBV20-1|TRBD1|NA|TRBJ1-4
CSARPSGTVGEKLFF
TGCAGTGCTAGACCATCCGGGACAGTGGGGGAAAAACTGTTTTTT
>TRBV11-2|TRBD2|many|TRBJ2-1
CASSSRGTSGYNEQFF
TGTGCCAGCAGCTCCAGGGGGACTAGCGGATACAATGAGCAGTTCTTC
>TRBV24-1|TRBD2|many|TRBJ2-3
CATSDRGLDSTDTQYF
TGTGCCACCAGTGATCGCGGACTAGATAGCACAGATACGCAGTATTTT
>TRBV20-1|NA|NA|TRBJ2-3
CSATRHPTSASRSDTQYF
TGCAGTGCCACACGACATCCAACCTCAGCGTCTCGTTCGGATACGCAGTATTTT
>TRBV15|NA|many|TRBJ2-2
CATSRGGFRAGELFF
TGTGCCACCAGCAGAGGGGGGTTTAGGGCCGGGGAGCTGTTTTTT
>TRBV10-3|TRBD1|NA|TRBJ2-5
CAISEGTVLSETQYF
TGTGCCATCAGTGAGGGGACAGTACTCTCGGAGACCCAGTACTTC
>TRBV7-2|TRBD1|many|TRBJ2-7
CASRARQGSHEQYF
TGTGCCAGCAGGGCCAGACAGGGGTCCCACGAGCAGTACTTC
>TRBV6-4|NA|many|TRBJ1-2
CASSKEGASYGYTF
TGTGCCAGCAGCAAGGAAGGGGCCTCCTATGGCTACACCTTC
>TRBV2|TRBD1|NA|TRBJ1-4
CASNGQEGRTNEKLFF
TGTGCCAGCAACGGACAGGAGGGTCGAACTAATGAAAAACTGTTTTTT
>TRBV20-1|TRBD2|NA|TRBJ2-1
CSARDFLLAGGAYNEQFF
TGCAGTGCTAGAGATTTCCTACTAGCGGGGGGAGCCTACAATGAGCAGTTCTTC
>TRBV2|NA|NA|TRBJ2-5
CASSLGLTETQYF
TGTGCCAGCAGCTTAGGCCTAACGGAGACCCAGTACTTC
>TRBV15|TRBD1|once|TRBJ2-7
CATSTRTGTVYEQYF
TGTGCCACCAGCACTCGGACAGGGACGGTCTACGAGCAGTACTTC
>TRBV27|NA|many|TRBJ2-1
CASSLTGRGQQFF
TGTGCCAGCAGTTTAACGGGCAGGGGACAGCAGTTCTTC
>TRBV7-9|NA|few|TRBJ2-3
CASSSDQSSTDTQYF
TGTGCCAGCAGCTCGGACCAATCTAGCACAGATACGCAGTATTTT
>TRBV5-1|TRBD1|many|TRBJ1-3
CASSWGTGSSGNTIYF
TGCGCCAGCAGCTGGGGGACAGGCTCCTCTGGAAACACCATATATTTT
>TRBV20-1|NA|NA|TRBJ2-1
CSARGRNEQFF
TGCAGTGCCCGGGGCAGAAATGAGCAGTTCTTC
>TRBV19|NA|many|TRBJ2-3
CASSIFGGADTQYF
TGTGCCAGTAGTATTTTTGGTGGGGCAGATACGCAGTATTTT
>TRBV24-1|NA|once|TRBJ2-1
CATSGGQDYNEQLF
TGTGCCACCAGTGGGGGGCAGGACTACAATGAGCAGCTCTTC
>TRBV2|NA|many|TRBJ2-1
CASQALGSKQFF
TGTGCCAGCCAAGCCCTGGGGTCTAAGCAGTTCTTC
>TRBV9|NA|NA|TRBJ2-5
CASSFGLGETQYF
TGTGCCAGCAGCTTCGGACTTGGAGAGACCCAGTACTTC
>TRBV10-3|TRBD1|NA|TRBJ2-7
CAIRGQDYEQYF
TGTGCCATCAGGGGACAGGACTACGAGCAGTACTTC
>TRBV7-3|TRBD1|NA|TRBJ1-6
CASSWTGGNNSPLHF
TGTGCCAGCAGCTGGACAGGGGGCAACAATTCACCCCTCCACTTT
>TRBV2|NA|NA|TRBJ2-3
CASSDGQTHTDTQYF
TGTGCCAGCAGTGATGGGCAGACCCACACAGATACGCAGTATTTT
>TRBV24-1|NA|NA|TRBJ1-3
CATSGGSSGNTIYF
TGTGCCACCAGTGGAGGCTCCTCTGGAAACACCATATATTTT
>TRBV10-2|TRBD1|NA|TRBJ1-2
CASSEGQGVRNGYTF
TGCGCCAGCAGTGAGGGACAGGGGGTAAGGAATGGTTACACCTTC
>TRBV9|NA|many|TRBJ1-4
CASSGGLSNNEKLFF
TGTGCCAGCAGCGGGGGACTTTCTAATAATGAAAAACTGTTTTTT
>TRBV19|NA|once|TRBJ1-1
CASSTWDGWTEAFF
TGTGCCAGTAGTACCTGGGACGGTTGGACTGAAGCTTTCTTT